This T cell receptor (beta chain) is from a study of radiation and T cells in renal cell carcinoma. The study, taken as a whole, reports: Baseline intratumoral clonotype presence is unknown without pretreatment biopsies. From baseline, blood top tumor clonotypes peaked at 2 weeks post-radiation.

Noted time point: blood 4 weeks post-SBRT, at nephrectomy. The treatment was: 15 Gy SBRT to primary tumor, nephrectomy 4 weeks later. Nephrectomy followed 15 Gy stereotactic body radiation by 4 weeks. Clones were read by immunoSEQ multiplex PCR, and TCRdb kept only the in-frame ones, dropping some. The sample yields about 78,000 clones, roughly nine tenths seen once. The CDR3 runs to 15 residues. Looked up from germline, CDR1 is SNHLY and CDR2 is FYNNEI. With 5 bases removed from V and 0 bases from J, the gap between germline ends came to 10 bases. In the case of this clone: As yet, its antigen is unknown.

The sequence was collected from a woman aged 70-85 years with renal cell carcinoma. The sequencing here drew on blood, taken from a patient whose treatment included radiotherapy and nephrectomy. The gene calls are TRBV2 and TRBJ1-4; D is unclear. This CDR3 is CASSPNFATNEKLFF. The CDR3 coding sequence is TGTGCCAGCAGTCCCAACTTTGCAACTAATGAAAAACTGTTTTTT.